Presented here are 24 T cell receptor beta chains from one specimen sequenced in a study of T cells after yellow fever vaccination. One entry per CDR3 protein, called by TCRdb with MiXCR from the 5' RACE reads. The repertoire holds 400,000 or so distinct CDR3 sequences, with roughly 10% as singletons. The sample was PBMCs, taken on the day of the first yellow fever vaccination. Receptor source: a man younger than 35 who received the YFV17D yellow fever vaccine.

The J gene is TRBJ1-2, the V gene TRBV4-2, with D possibly being TRBD1 (6 bases). The V gene lost 0 bases and the J gene lost 7 bases, with 15 bases spanning the gap. In germline, CDR1 is LGHNA, CDR2 YNFKEQ. The CDR3 is made up of 15 amino acids. CDR3 nucleotides: TGTGCCAGCAGCCAAGATCGATGGGGGCGAGGTGGCTACACCTTC. The encoded protein is CASSQDRWGRGGYTF.

This clonotype appeared a few times. This chain uses TRBV7-2 with TRBJ1-1, with D maybe TRBD1 (6 bases). V shed 7 bases and J shed 8 bases, with 14 bases lying between them. This CDR3 has 12 amino acids. CDR1 is SGHTA and CDR2 is FQGNSA in the germline V gene. In DNA form, the CDR3 reads TGTGCCAGCAACGTTAGGACAGCCGAAGCTTTCTTT. It encodes CASNVRTAEAFF.

The V call is TRBV6-2 or TRBV6-3, the J call TRBJ1-4; no definite D call. Germline assignment: CDR1 MNHEY and CDR2 SVGEGT. This CDR3 contains 11 residues. Trimming removed 3 bases at V and 15 bases at J, with 11 bases between. The CDR3 sequence is CASSYGVGLFF. The DNA of the CDR3 is TGTGCCAGCAGTTATGGGGTTGGGTTGTTTTTT.

This chain links TRBV28 with TRBJ2-5; tentative D call: TRBD1 (6 bases). This CDR3 contains 16 residues. CDR1 MDHEN and CDR2 SYDVKM come from the germline V gene. V lost 2 bases, J lost 2 bases, and 15 bases lay in between. The CDR3 DNA is TGTGCCAGCAGTTTAGTGACAGGTCTCCTTCAAGAGACCCAGTACTTC. This translates into CASSLVTGLLQETQYF.

The rearrangement joins TRBV24-1 to TRBJ2-1; D gene ambiguous. The germline gives CDR1 KGHDR, CDR2 SFDVKD. Trimming cost V 4 bases and J 0 bases, with 18 bases left between them. This CDR3 comprises 18 residues. The CDR3 sequence is CATSDPGRKDSSYNEQFF. Here the CDR3 DNA reads TGTGCCACCAGTGACCCTGGACGGAAGGATAGCTCCTACAATGAGCAGTTCTTC.

This clonotype was observed a few times. The CDR3 here is CASSPGGTGGKTQYF. As DNA, the CDR3 is TGTGCCAGCTCACCAGGGGGTACAGGGGGCAAGACCCAGTACTTC. This chain uses TRBV18 with TRBJ2-5; 9 nucleotides match TRBD1. This CDR3 is built from 15 residues. CDR1 and CDR2 (germline): KGHSH, LQKENI. The trim removed 2 bases at V and 6 bases at J, leaving 7 bases unmatched.

This clonotype was seen only a few times. The chain combines TRBV6-5 with TRBJ2-2; 7 bases are a match to TRBD1. The V gene end was trimmed by 7 bases and the J gene end by 1 base; junction bases not matched to a gene: 12. CDR3 length equals 17 residues. Germline V CDR1 and CDR2: MNHEY, SVGAGI. DNA of the CDR3: TGTGCCAGCACTAGAAGGACAGGCACCATGAACACCGGGGAGCTGTTTTTT. Its protein product is CASTRRTGTMNTGELFF.

This clonotype has ten or more counts. The V call is TRBV5-1, the J call TRBJ2-1; TRBD2 matches at 7 bases. Losses at the gene ends were 0 bases for V and 4 bases for J; bases not matched to a gene: 4. The germline V gene encodes CDR1 SGHRS and CDR2 YFSETQ. There are 15 residues in the CDR3. CDR3 DNA: TGCGCCAGCAGCTTGGGGCCTAGCGGTTACAATGAGCAGTTCTTC. It is translated as CASSLGPSGYNEQFF.

The sample holds a few counts of this clonotype. The J gene is TRBJ2-7, the V gene TRBV7-2, with 10 bases fitting TRBD1. Germline CDR1 reads SGHTA; CDR2 reads FQGNSA. Trimming removed 5 bases from V and 4 bases from J; junction bases left unmatched: 5. The CDR3 runs to 14 residues. CDR3 nucleotides: TGTGCCAGCAGCGCGGGACAGGGGCGTTACGAGCAGTACTTC. This translates into CASSAGQGRYEQYF. The full variable domain, in which reference TRBV7-2 and TRBJ2-7 provide the parts outside the CDR3, is GAGVSQSPSNKVTEKGKDVELRCDPISGHTALYWYRQSLGQGLEFLIYFQGNSAPDKSGLPSDRFSAERTGGSVSTLTIQRTQQEDSAVYLCASSAGQGRYEQYFGPGTRLTVT.

The chain links TRBV29-1 to TRBJ1-5, with D uncertain. Germline assignment: CDR1 SQVTM and CDR2 ANQGSEA. The V end lost 2 bases, the J end lost 4 bases, and 9 bases lay between the germline ends. This CDR3 comprises 13 residues. The CDR3: CSVEFGQNQPQHF. The CDR3 coding sequence is TGCAGCGTTGAATTCGGGCAGAATCAGCCCCAGCATTTT.

This clonotype has at least ten counts. The chain has TRBV7-9 and TRBJ1-6, with D perhaps matching TRBD1 (6 bases). The germline V gene has CDR1 SEHNR and CDR2 FQNEAQ (reference sequence). V lost 5 bases to trimming and J lost 5 bases, with 7 bases between them. This CDR3 contains 13 residues. Here the CDR3 reads CASSRDNNSPLHF. The CDR3 DNA is TGTGCCAGCAGCCGGGACAATAATTCACCCCTCCACTTT.

The rearrangement links TRBV6-4 to TRBJ2-7; tentative D call: TRBD1 (5 bases). The CDR3 runs to 13 residues. Trimming stripped 9 bases from V and 1 base from J, with 13 bases between. Germline CDR1 MRHNA, CDR2 SNTAGT. The CDR3 here is CARLRGGSYEQYV. As DNA, the CDR3 is TGTGCCAGGCTAAGGGGCGGATCCTACGAGCAGTACGTC.

This clonotype was detected a few times. CDR3 DNA sequence: TGCAGCGACCGACAAGGCGGGGGTAGCACAGATACGCAGTATTTT. Translated, it gives CSDRQGGGSTDTQYF. This sequence joins TRBV20-1 and TRBJ2-3; 7 bases fit TRBD2. CDR1 is DFQATT and CDR2 is SNEGSKA in the germline V gene (reference sequence). The CDR3 has 15 residues.

This clonotype was detected a few times. The V and J genes are TRBV20-1 and TRBJ1-5; D gene unclear. Germline V gene sequence: CDR1 DFQATT, CDR2 SNEGSKA (reference sequence). This CDR3 is built from 14 residues. Trimming removed 1 base from V and 2 bases from J, with 9 bases in between. The chain's CDR3 is CSARGRSGNQPQHF. In nucleotides, the CDR3 is TGCAGTGCTAGAGGCAGGTCGGGCAATCAGCCCCAGCATTTT.

This clonotype was observed a handful of times. This rearrangement joins TRBV24-1 to TRBJ2-1; weak D call: TRBD1 (5 bases). This CDR3 region has 14 residues. Trimming took 3 bases from V and 7 from J, leaving 12 bases between them. CDR1 is KGHDR and CDR2 is SFDVKD in the germline V gene. This CDR3 reads CATSDRIQENEQFF. The CDR3 DNA is TGTGCCACCAGTGATCGTATACAGGAGAATGAGCAGTTCTTC.

The chain carries TRBV5-1 and TRBJ1-2; perhaps TRBD1 as D (5 bases). Germline CDR1 SGHRS, CDR2 YFSETQ. The germline V and J ends were trimmed by 4 bases and 6 bases, with 13 bases remaining between them. The length of the CDR3 is 13 residues. The CDR3 DNA reads TGCGCCAGCAGCCTGGGAGGGGTTCATGGCTACACCTTC. Protein: CASSLGGVHGYTF.

The V gene is TRBV12-3 or TRBV12-4, the J gene TRBJ2-5; TRBD1 matches at 11 bases. The CDR3 has 15 amino acids. Trimming cost V 2 bases and J 5 bases; bases outside gene matches: 4. In DNA form, the CDR3 reads TGTGCCAGCAGTTTATGGGACAGGGGGGGGGAGACCCAGTACTTC. This sequence encodes CASSLWDRGGETQYF.

This sequence joins TRBV7-6 and TRBJ1-5, with a weak D call TRBD1 (5 bases). The CDR3 is 16 amino acids. CDR1 is SGHVS, CDR2 FNYEAQ, per germline. V was cut by 1 base and J by 1 base, with 11 bases left in between. CDR3 sequence: CASSLVVRTSNQPQHF. Written as DNA, the CDR3 is TGTGCCAGCAGCTTAGTAGTGCGGACAAGCAATCAGCCCCAGCATTTT.

The CDR3 loop reads CASSQFIQGLNTEAFF. The CDR3 nucleotides are TGCGCCAGCAGCCAATTTATACAGGGGCTGAACACTGAAGCTTTCTTT. V is TRBV4-3 and J is TRBJ1-1, with 7 bases identical to TRBD1. Per germline, CDR1 LGHNA and CDR2 YSLEER. Losses at the gene ends were 2 bases for V and 0 bases for J; bases not matched to a gene: 6. The CDR3 consists of 16 residues.

This rearrangement joins TRBV10-3 to TRBJ2-7; D ambiguous. Germline assignment: CDR1 ENHRY and CDR2 SYGVKD. Deletions cut 3 bases from V and 1 base from J, with 7 bases between. This CDR3 comprises 13 residues. As DNA, the CDR3 is TGTGCCATCAGTGACGGCACTTCCTACGAGCAGTACTTC. This encodes CAISDGTSYEQYF.

A few counts support this clonotype. The CDR3 sequence is CASSLLRGGGTEAFF. In DNA form, the CDR3 reads TGTGCCAGCAGCTTATTACGGGGGGGAGGGACTGAAGCTTTCTTT. The V and J genes are TRBV13 and TRBJ1-1, with D possibly matching TRBD1 (5 bases). This CDR3 has 15 amino acids. CDR1 is PRHDT, CDR2 FYEKMQ, per germline (reference sequence). With 2 bases removed from V and 5 bases from J, the gap between germline ends came to 15 bases.

Concerning this clonotype: A junction boundary mismatches the germline segment, possibly from a read error. V usage is TRBV7-7 and J usage is TRBJ2-3, with D perhaps matching TRBD1 or TRBD2 (5 bases each). This CDR3 spans 16 amino acids. In germline, CDR1 is SSHAT, CDR2 FNYEAQ (reference sequence). The CDR3 here is CASSLGPRGYGDTQYF. CDR3 bases: TGTGCTAGCAGCTTGGGGCCTCGGGGTTATGGGGATACGCAGTATTTT. Together with reference TRBV7-7 and TRBJ2-3, the CDR3 gives the full variable domain: GAGVSQSPRYKVTKRGQDVTLRCDPISSHATLYWYQQALGQGPEFLTYFNYEAQPDKSGLPSDRFSAERPEGSISTLTIQRTEQRDSAMYRCASSLGPRGYGDTQYFGPGTRLTVL.

The chain combines TRBV19 with TRBJ2-2; 11 nucleotides align to TRBD1. Germline V gene lookup returns CDR1 LNHDA and CDR2 SQIVND (reference sequence). CDR3 size: 16 residues. V dropped 10 bases and J dropped 4; count of bases not matched to a gene: 11. The CDR3 DNA follows: TGTGCCACCCACTCGGGGACAGGGGGTACCACCGGGGAGCTGTTTTTT. Protein: CATHSGTGGTTGELFF.

The genes are TRBV13 and TRBJ2-5; TRBD2 matches 12 bases. Germline V lookup: CDR1 PRHDT, CDR2 FYEKMQ (reference sequence). The length of the CDR3 is 15 residues. J was trimmed by 5 bases and V by 3 bases; bases with no gene match: 4. DNA for the CDR3: TGTGCCAGCAGCTTGGCTAGCGGGGGGGCGGAGACCCAGTACTTC. Translated: CASSLASGGAETQYF.